Listed here are 21 T cell receptor beta chains from one sample, sequenced in a study of T cell responses to AZD1222 COVID-19 vaccine (dated by TCRdb to the early 2020s). The library was prepared using the immunoSEQ multiplex PCR assay. Here the immuneACCESS table is served through TCRdb, limited to in-frame sequences with V and J called. Missing clones are a known gap in these copies; in checked studies unresolved V genes cover under half, and the rest lacks a known reason. This sample has 110,000 or so clones in its table, and 85% to 90% of those were observed once. The top ten clonotypes cover 7.1% of the sample. The sample's time point label, in plain terms: about 28 days (+/-7) after the second vaccine dose. The sample here was peripheral blood, taken 28 days after the second AZD1222 dose. Source of these receptors: an adult who received the AZD1222 COVID-19 vaccine.

The chain joins TRBV9 to TRBJ2-7; D is possibly TRBD1 (7 bases). This CDR3 comprises 15 residues. Trimming removed 0 bases from V and 6 bases from J, with 16 bases in between. Looked up from germline, CDR1 is SGDLS and CDR2 is YYNGEE. CDR3 DNA sequence: TGTGCCAGCAGCGTAGATACAGGGGCGGGACGCGAGCAGTACTTC. The encoded protein is CASSVDTGAGREQYF.

This clone was seen just once. The chain joins TRBV9 to TRBJ1-5; possibly TRBD1 for D (5 bases). CDR1 and CDR2 from the germline V gene are SGDLS and YYNGEE. Between the trimmed V and J ends, which lost 4 bases and 3 bases, there was a span of 14 bases. This CDR3 has 15 residues. CDR3 sequence (DNA): TGTGCCAGCAGCACCTCCGGGACCCCCAATCAGCCCCAGCATTTT. Its translation is CASSTSGTPNQPQHF.

The chain uses TRBV7-2 and TRBJ2-5; TRBD2 matches at 12 bases. The CDR3 covers 17 residues. Germline trimming cut 1 base from V and 5 bases from J; bases unmatched to any gene: 8. CDR1 is SGHTA and CDR2 is FQGNSA in the germline V gene. The CDR3 protein is CASSLGQLAGGPETQYF. For the CDR3, the DNA is TGTGCCAGCAGCTTAGGCCAGCTAGCGGGGGGGCCCGAGACCCAGTACTTC.

The chain combines TRBV11-1 with TRBJ2-5; D gene unclear. Trimming pared 7 bases from V and 3 bases from J, leaving 9 bases between. The CDR3 has 12 amino acids. CDR1 and CDR2 from the germline V gene are SGHAT and FQDESV (reference sequence). CDR3 coding DNA: TGTGCCAGCAATGGCGTTGAAGAGACCCAGTACTTC. Translated: CASNGVEETQYF. Full variable domain (remainder filled in from reference TRBV11-1 and TRBJ2-5): EAEVAQSPRYKITEKSQAVAFWCDPISGHATLYWYRQILGQGPELLVQFQDESVVDDSQLPKDRFSAERLKGVDSTLKIQPAELGDSAMYLCASNGVEETQYFGPGTRLLVL.

The rearrangement joins TRBV28 to TRBJ1-1; the match to TRBD1 covers 7 bases. CDR3 length: 13 residues. V gave up 6 bases and J gave up 11 bases; unmatched junction bases: 12. CDR1 MDHEN and CDR2 SYDVKM come from the germline V gene. The CDR3 DNA reads as TGTGCCAGCAGCCAGACAGGGTTTTACTCGGCTTTCTTT. As protein: CASSQTGFYSAFF.

The chain couples TRBV4-3 to TRBJ1-5; the D gene is possibly TRBD1 (5 bases). Trimming cost V 1 base and J 3 bases, with 16 bases left between them. This CDR3 is built from 17 residues. Per germline, CDR1 LGHNA and CDR2 YSLEER. Here the CDR3 DNA reads TGCGCCAGCAGCCAAGTACCCACGGGGGGAAACAATCAGCCCCAGCATTTT. It translates to CASSQVPTGGNNQPQHF.

This chain joins TRBV9 and TRBJ1-6; D is undetermined. Germline loops: CDR1 SGDLS, CDR2 YYNGEE. Trimming stripped 2 bases from V and 7 bases from J, with 13 bases between. This CDR3 region has 15 residues. This CDR3 is CASSVSGRQNSPLHF. The CDR3 DNA reads as TGTGCCAGCAGCGTCAGCGGCAGGCAAAATTCACCCCTCCACTTT.

This sequence joins TRBV27 and TRBJ1-2; TRBD1 matches 7 bases. V was pared by 6 bases and J by 3 bases, with 10 bases of the junction left unmatched. CDR3 length equals 15 residues. Germline V gene data show CDR1 as MNHEY and CDR2 as SMNVEV (reference sequence). This chain's CDR3 is CASRGPGQSHYGYTF. CDR3 nucleotide sequence: TGTGCCAGCAGGGGTCCGGGACAGAGTCACTATGGCTACACCTTC.

The rearrangement links TRBV7-2 to TRBJ2-2; D is possibly TRBD2 (5 bases). This CDR3 is built from 16 residues. The germline V gene encodes CDR1 SGHTA and CDR2 FQGNSA. Trimming removed 7 bases at V and 0 bases at J, with 15 bases between. The DNA of the CDR3 is TGTGCCAGCACCGAAACGAGGGTATCGAACACCGGGGAGCTGTTTTTT. Its translation: CASTETRVSNTGELFF.

The chain employs TRBV19 and TRBJ2-5, with D unresolved. The ends were cut back, 1 base at V and 1 base at J, with 7 bases in the middle. Per the germline V gene, CDR1 is LNHDA and CDR2 is SQIVND (reference sequence). This CDR3 has 14 amino acids. CDR3 coding DNA: TGTGCCAGTAGTATAGTCAACAGCCAAGAGACCCAGTACTTC. Translating it yields CASSIVNSQETQYF. Full variable domain (missing parts from reference TRBV19 and TRBJ2-5): DGGITQSPKYLFRKEGQNVTLSCEQNLNHDAMYWYRQDPGQGLRLIYYSQIVNDFQKGDIAEGYSVSREKKESFPLTVTSAQKNPTAFYLCASSIVNSQETQYFGPGTRLLVL.

DNA for the CDR3: TGTGCCACCAGTGACCCAGGACAGGGGTACGATCTAGCCAAAAACATTCAGTACTTC. It is translated as CATSDPGQGYDLAKNIQYF. The chain recombines TRBV24-1 with TRBJ2-4; TRBD1 matches 9 bases. V trimming: 4 bases; J trimming: 0 bases; junction bases outside the gene matches: 12. Germline CDR1 is KGHDR and CDR2 is SFDVKD. The CDR3 has 19 amino acids.

The chain employs TRBV18 and TRBJ2-7, with 14 bases identical to TRBD2. The CDR3 runs 17 residues. With 4 bases clipped from V and 2 bases from J, the junction kept 7 bases outside the gene matches. Germline V gene sequence: CDR1 KGHSH, CDR2 LQKENI. The CDR3 is CASSLGLAGETAYEQYF. The CDR3 region has the DNA TGTGCCAGCTCACTGGGACTAGCGGGAGAGACTGCCTACGAGCAGTACTTC. The variable domain in full, completed from reference TRBV18 and TRBJ2-7, reads NAGVMQNPRHLVRRRGQEARLRCSPMKGHSHVYWYRQLPEEGLKFMVYLQKENIIDESGMPKERFSAEFPKEGPSILRIQQVVRGDSAAYFCASSLGLAGETAYEQYFGPGTRLTVT.

V gene TRBV24-1 combines with J gene TRBJ2-1, with D tentatively TRBD1 (5 bases). Germline V CDR1 and CDR2: KGHDR, SFDVKD. The CDR3 consists of 15 residues. The V end lost 7 bases, the J end lost 0 bases, and 12 bases lay between the germline ends. In DNA form, the CDR3 reads TGTGCCACCAGAGAGACAGACAGCTCCTACAATGAGCAGTTCTTC. Translated, it gives CATRETDSSYNEQFF.

The rearrangement uses TRBV11-2 and TRBJ1-4; D gene uncertain. Germline CDR1 SGHAT, CDR2 FQNNGV. Trimming pared 5 bases from V and 7 bases from J, leaving 14 bases between. The CDR3 spans 14 residues. Written as DNA, the CDR3 is TGTGCCAGCAGCAACCGGGAATACACTGAAAAACTGTTTTTT. It codes for CASSNREYTEKLFF.

The chain uses TRBV5-6 and TRBJ1-1, with D unresolved. The ends were cut back, 4 bases at V and 0 bases at J, with 7 bases in the middle. Germline V CDR1 and CDR2: SGHDT, YYEEEE. This CDR3 has 13 residues. The DNA of the CDR3 is TGTGCCAGCAGCCATATCCTGAACACTGAAGCTTTCTTT. It translates to CASSHILNTEAFF.

The chain employs TRBV2 and TRBJ1-4; no definite D call. Per the germline V gene, CDR1 is SNHLY and CDR2 is FYNNEI. V lost 3 bases to trimming and J lost 7 bases, with 6 bases between them. This CDR3 has 12 residues. In DNA form, the CDR3 reads TGTGCCAGCAGTGAGTGGGGTGAAAAACTGTTTTTT. Protein sequence: CASSEWGEKLFF.

The chain recombines TRBV30 with TRBJ1-2; weak D call: TRBD1 (5 bases). Deletions cut 4 bases from V and 0 bases from J, with 18 bases between. Germline CDR1 and CDR2: GTSNPN and SVGIG (reference sequence). The CDR3 contains 16 residues. The CDR3 sequence is CAWISWGVSSNYGYTF. The CDR3 nucleotides read TGTGCCTGGATATCGTGGGGCGTCTCTTCTAACTATGGCTACACCTTC.

The chain has TRBV20-1 and TRBJ1-2; D remains ambiguous. The germline V and J ends were trimmed by 6 bases and 7 bases, with 9 bases remaining between them. This CDR3 region has 10 residues. The germline V gene encodes CDR1 DFQATT and CDR2 SNEGSKA (reference sequence). DNA for the CDR3: TGCAGTGCGCTCGGGCTTGGCTACACCTTC. Translated: CSALGLGYTF.

This clone was counted only a few times. The CDR3 coding sequence is TGCGCCAGCAGCTTGCCGGGAGGGTTTTCCTACAATGAGCAGTTCTTC. It yields the protein CASSLPGGFSYNEQFF. The genes are TRBV5-1 and TRBJ2-1; TRBD2 matches 8 bases. V was pared by 1 base and J by 1 base, with 4 bases of the junction left unmatched. Per the germline V gene, CDR1 is SGHRS and CDR2 is YFSETQ. CDR3 length: 16 amino acids.

The chain is built from TRBV7-3 and TRBJ2-3; unclear D gene. CDR1 is SGHTA and CDR2 is FQGTGA in the germline V gene. The CDR3 sequence is 13 residues long. Between the trimmed V and J ends, which lost 5 bases and 5 bases, there was a span of 11 bases. CDR3 in amino acids: CASSQRVLDTQYF. The CDR3 bases are TGTGCCAGCAGCCAGAGAGTCCTAGATACGCAGTATTTT.

The chain employs TRBV24-1 and TRBJ2-5; perhaps TRBD1 as D (6 bases). V was trimmed by 9 bases and J by 2 bases, leaving 15 bases between them. The length of the CDR3 is 14 residues. Looked up from germline, CDR1 is KGHDR and CDR2 is SFDVKD. CDR3 DNA sequence: TGTGCCACCTCTAGAGGGACACCGCAAGAGACCCAGTACTTC. Translation: CATSRGTPQETQYF.